Listed here are 22 T cell receptor beta chains from one sample, sequenced in a study of T cell clonality in common variable immunodeficiency (dated by TCRdb to about 2015). Libraries were prepared through the immunoSEQ multiplex PCR assay. TCRdb took this table from immuneACCESS and kept in-frame rearrangements with V and J called. Such tables lack part of the clones; where checked against another copy, unresolved V genes explain under half of the gap, and the rest is unexplained. The table notes tens of thousands of clones here, none of them singletons. Roughly a tenth of the sample is taken by the ten largest. Material for sequencing was peripheral blood mononuclear cells. The receptor source for this set is a person aged 18-70 years in good health.

This clone was seen ten or more times. The observed sequence ends 3 residues before the CDR3 terminus, with the missing tail filled in from the germline J gene. The rearrangement joins TRBV7-3 to TRBJ2-1; 13 nucleotides agree with TRBD2. Germline V gene lookup returns CDR1 SGHTA and CDR2 FQGTGA. V lost 5 bases and J lost 4; bases outside the gene matches: 5. The CDR3 extends over 16 amino acids. The CDR3 DNA, read in part, is TGTGCCAGCAGCGTGACTAGCGGGAGGACTTACAATGAG. Its protein product is CASSVTSGRTYNE. The full-length CDR3 reads as CASSVTSGRTYNEQFF.

This clone was seen many times. From the germline J gene comes the end of the CDR3, since the read stops 3 residues before it. This chain connects TRBV20-1 to TRBJ2-7; perhaps D is TRBD1 or TRBD2 (7 bases each). V was shortened by 4 bases and J by 2 bases, with 18 bases between the two germline ends. The CDR3 is made up of 15 amino acids. CDR1 and CDR2 from the germline V gene are DFQATT and SNEGSKA (reference sequence). The CDR3 protein is CSATHPGGGPYEQYF. The DNA read from the CDR3 is TGCAGTGCTACCCACCCAGGGGGAGGGCCCTACGAG.

This clone was seen repeatedly, ten times or more. The CDR3 end falls 3 residues outside the read, so it is completed with the germline J gene. The chain employs TRBV28 and TRBJ2-3; D is perhaps TRBD2 (6 bases). Trimming took off 5 bases at V and 3 bases at J, with 12 bases between the two ends. The CDR3 is 14 amino acids. Germline CDR1 MDHEN, CDR2 SYDVKM. The DNA read from the CDR3 is TGTGCCAGCAGTCCGTCCCGGGGGACAGATACG. Encoded protein: CASSPSRGTDT. The entire CDR3 is CASSPSRGTDTQYF.

The table lists this clone with many counts. The read halts 3 residues ahead of the CDR3 end, with the missing end drawn from the germline J gene. This chain uses TRBV20-1 with TRBJ2-7, with TRBD1 identical over 7 bases. From germline, CDR1 is DFQATT and CDR2 SNEGSKA (reference sequence). The CDR3 loop spans 15 amino acids. V shed 4 bases, J shed 3 bases, and the junction held 12 bases outside the gene matches. The sequenced part of the CDR3 DNA is TGCAGTGCTATGCAGTTGGGGACAGCAAACTACGAG. As protein: CSAMQLGTANYE. The complete CDR3 sequence is CSAMQLGTANYEQYF.

This clone has a count of ten or more. The read halts 3 residues ahead of the CDR3 end, with the missing end drawn from the germline J gene. The rearrangement uses TRBV20-1 and TRBJ1-2, with D possibly matching TRBD1 (5 bases). Looked up from germline, CDR1 is DFQATT and CDR2 is SNEGSKA (reference sequence). V was shortened by 4 bases and J by 6 bases, with 9 bases between the two germline ends. This CDR3 has 11 residues. CDR3 protein: CSATGNNGYTF. CDR3 DNA, as far as it was read: TGCAGTGCTACAGGGAATAATGGC.

There are many counts of this clone. From the germline J gene comes the end of the CDR3, since the read stops 3 residues before it. Other DNA sequences within the sample encode an identical CDR3. The gene calls are TRBV4-2 and TRBJ2-1, with 15 nucleotides matching TRBD2. V shed 2 bases, J shed 7 bases, and the junction held 3 bases outside the gene matches. The CDR3 sequence is 16 residues long. CDR1 is LGHNA and CDR2 is YNFKEQ in the germline V gene. The CDR3 bases that were read are TGTGCCAGCAGCCAACTGGGGACTAGCGGGAGGAATGAG. Translated: CASSQLGTSGRNE. The CDR3 as a whole reads CASSQLGTSGRNEQFF.

The sample holds many counts of this clone. The read terminates 3 residues ahead of where the CDR3 ends, so the germline J gene completes it. The chain combines TRBV19 with TRBJ2-7; D unresolved. This CDR3 region has 14 residues. Germline V gene lookup returns CDR1 LNHDA and CDR2 SQIVND (reference sequence). Trimming took off 4 bases at V and 2 bases at J, with 12 bases between the two ends. The sequenced part of the CDR3 DNA is TGTGCCAGTAGTACACAGACAACCACCTACGAG. Its protein is CASSTQTTTYE. The entire CDR3 reads CASSTQTTTYEQYF.

This clone was observed many times. The read terminates 3 residues before the CDR3 end, so the remaining end is supplied by the germline J gene. The chain uses TRBV28 and TRBJ2-6, with a possible D match to TRBD1 (6 bases). Trimming pared 11 bases from V and 3 bases from J, leaving 11 bases between. CDR1 and CDR2 from the germline V gene are MDHEN and SYDVKM. The CDR3 totals 13 residues. CDR3 DNA (partial): TGTGCCTCACAGGGTGGTGGGGCCAACGTC. Its protein product is CASQGGGANV. The complete CDR3 sequence is CASQGGGANVLTF.

As for this clone: The read falls 3 residues short of the CDR3 end, and the missing part is taken from the germline J gene. The chain uses TRBV19 and TRBJ1-5, with TRBD1 as a possible D gene (6 bases). From germline, CDR1 is LNHDA and CDR2 SQIVND (reference sequence). CDR3 size: 16 residues. Between the trimmed V and J ends, which lost 5 bases and 6 bases, there was a span of 20 bases. The CDR3 sequence is CASSATGMGASQPQHF. The sequenced part of the CDR3 DNA is TGTGCCAGTAGTGCTACAGGGATGGGGGCGAGTCAGCCC.

This clone has a count of ten or more. From the germline J gene comes the end of the CDR3, since the read stops 3 residues before it. The chain combines TRBV2 with TRBJ1-5; D call uncertain. The CDR3 has 15 residues. From germline, CDR1 is SNHLY and CDR2 FYNNEI. With 6 bases removed from V and 2 bases from J, the gap between germline ends came to 14 bases. Incomplete CDR3 DNA: TGTGCCAGCAGGGACTATTGGTTCGGCAATCAGCCC. Translating gives CASRDYWFGNQP. From start to end, the CDR3 is CASRDYWFGNQPQHF.

This clone was observed a handful of times. The CDR3 end lies 3 residues beyond the end of the read and is filled in from the germline J gene. This chain links TRBV7-9 with TRBJ2-7; 8 bases agree with TRBD2. The CDR3 length is 14 residues. V gave up 4 bases and J gave up 0 bases; unmatched junction bases: 2. Per the germline V gene, CDR1 is SEHNR and CDR2 is FQNEAQ (reference sequence). The CDR3 sequence: CASSSGGSSYEQYF. The covered CDR3 bases are TGTGCCAGCAGCTCGGGGGGGAGCTCCTACGAG.

At least ten counts were recorded for this clone. The CDR3 is cut off 3 residues early in the read; its end comes from the germline J gene. J is TRBJ2-1 and V is TRBV7-6, with 9 bases lining up with TRBD1. The CDR3 loop spans 15 amino acids. J gave up 1 base and V 4 bases, and 2 bases lay outside the gene matches. Germline CDR1 and CDR2: SGHVS and FNYEAQ. The CDR3 spells CASSSGQGSYNEQFF. The sequenced part of the CDR3 DNA is TGTGCCAGCAGCTCTGGACAGGGGTCCTACAATGAG. Full variable domain (rest looked up from reference TRBV7-6 and TRBJ2-1): GAGVSQSPRYKVTKRGQDVALRCDPISGHVSLYWYRQALGQGPEFLTYFNYEAQQDKSGLPNDRFSAERPEGSISTLTIQRTEQRDSAMYRCASSSGQGSYNEQFFGPGTRLTVL.

This clone was seen repeatedly, ten times or more. The read halts 3 residues ahead of the CDR3 end, with the missing end drawn from the germline J gene. The chain combines TRBV12-3 or TRBV12-4 with TRBJ2-5; TRBD2 matches at 11 bases. V dropped 5 bases and J dropped 7; count of bases not matched to a gene: 9. The CDR3 loop spans 15 amino acids. This CDR3 is CASSLGLAEDRTQYF. The CDR3 bases that were read are TGTGCCAGCAGTCTGGGACTAGCGGAAGATCGGACC.

Many counts were recorded for this clone. The read stops 3 residues short of the end of the CDR3; the missing end is completed from the germline J gene. The chain employs TRBV6-1 and TRBJ2-3; D gene ambiguous. V was shortened by 4 bases and J by 6 bases, with 11 bases between the two germline ends. The V gene's germline CDR1 is MNHNS and CDR2 SASEGT. This CDR3 comprises 13 residues. The covered CDR3 bases are TGTGCCAGCAGTGCAACTTCCCGCGATACG. It encodes CASSATSRDT. In full, the CDR3 is CASSATSRDTQYF.

This clone was seen only a few times. The CDR3 loop is CASSPRQGYTEAFF. The covered CDR3 bases are TGTGCCAGCAGCCCGCGACAGGGGTACACTGAA. The rearrangement links TRBV13 to TRBJ1-1, with 8 bases that match TRBD1. The read ends 3 residues before the CDR3 terminus; that terminus is restored from the germline J gene. The V gene's germline CDR1 is PRHDT and CDR2 FYEKMQ (reference sequence). J gave up 3 bases and V 5 bases, and 5 bases lay outside the gene matches. This CDR3 is built from 14 residues.

This clone has at least ten counts. The read finishes 3 residues shy of the CDR3 end, and the germline J gene is used to complete it. The chain links TRBV30 to TRBJ2-2; D is perhaps TRBD1 (5 bases). Germline V CDR1 and CDR2: GTSNPN, SVGIG (reference sequence). The V gene lost 1 base and the J gene lost 4 bases, with 13 bases spanning the gap. This CDR3 has 15 amino acids. The CDR3 sequence: CAWSGKGQGTGELFF. The covered CDR3 bases are TGTGCCTGGAGTGGCAAGGGGCAGGGCACCGGGGAG.

Ten or more counts support this clone. The sequenced fragment ends 3 residues before the CDR3 boundary, so the rest is inferred from the germline J gene. The chain combines TRBV20-1 with TRBJ2-1, with 10 bases matching TRBD2. The ends lost 6 bases at V and 5 bases at J; junction bases unmatched: 10. The germline V gene has CDR1 DFQATT and CDR2 SNEGSKA (reference sequence). The CDR3 covers 15 residues. The sequenced part of the CDR3 DNA is TGCAGTGCCAGACCCGGGACTAGCGTCCACAATGAG. Protein sequence: CSARPGTSVHNE. The complete CDR3 protein is CSARPGTSVHNEQFF.

This clone has a count of ten or more. With the read ending 3 residues before the CDR3 end, the germline J gene is used to fill in that end. The genes are TRBV29-1 and TRBJ2-5, with D perhaps matching TRBD1 (6 bases). This CDR3 comprises 18 residues. Per germline, CDR1 SQVTM and CDR2 ANQGSEA. V was pared by 0 bases and J by 2 bases, with 22 bases between. CDR3 protein: CSVEDLGLTQGSQETQYF. Partial CDR3 DNA: TGCAGCGTTGAAGATTTGGGGCTGACACAGGGTTCACAAGAGACC.

This clone was counted ten times or more. With the read ending 3 residues before the CDR3 end, the germline J gene is used to fill in that end. The V and J genes are TRBV5-1 and TRBJ2-7; 10 nucleotides agree with TRBD2. The CDR3 totals 14 residues. V lost 5 bases and J lost 3; bases outside the gene matches: 5. CDR1 and CDR2 (germline): SGHRS, YFSETQ. The CDR3 protein is CASRPLAGHYEQYF. CDR3 DNA (partial): TGCGCCAGCAGACCACTAGCGGGACACTACGAG.

The sample holds many counts of this clone. The read stops 3 residues short of the end of the CDR3; the missing end is completed from the germline J gene. V and J are TRBV29-1 and TRBJ2-1, with 11 bases identical to TRBD1. The length of the CDR3 is 15 residues. The germline V gene encodes CDR1 SQVTM and CDR2 ANQGSEA. V lost 4 bases and J lost 5; bases outside the gene matches: 7. The part of the CDR3 DNA that was read is TGCAGCGTTGCCCTAGGGACAGGGGGACACAATGAG. This codes for CSVALGTGGHNE. The whole CDR3 reads CSVALGTGGHNEQFF.

This clone was seen at least ten times. The read gets to within 3 residues of the CDR3 end, and the germline J gene fills in the rest. V usage is TRBV7-2 and J usage is TRBJ1-5, with D unresolved. CDR1 SGHTA and CDR2 FQGNSA come from the germline V gene. The CDR3 has 15 residues. The V end lost 5 bases, the J end lost 0 bases, and 11 bases lay between the germline ends. This chain's CDR3 is CASSDNSYSNQPQHF. CDR3 bases read: TGTGCCAGCAGCGACAACTCCTATAGCAATCAGCCC.

In its sample, this clone was seen a few times. Coverage ceases 3 residues before the CDR3 finishes, and the germline J gene fills in the end. The chain employs TRBV19 and TRBJ1-1; perhaps TRBD1 as D (5 bases). Germline V gives CDR1 LNHDA, CDR2 SQIVND (reference sequence). The CDR3 runs to 13 residues. The CDR3 protein is CASSKGAAYEAFF. The CDR3 bases that were read are TGTGCCAGTAGTAAAGGGGCGGCCTACGAG. Using reference TRBV19 and TRBJ1-1 for the parts outside the CDR3, the full variable domain is DGGITQSPKYLFRKEGQNVTLSCEQNLNHDAMYWYRQDPGQGLRLIYYSQIVNDFQKGDIAEGYSVSREKKESFPLTVTSAQKNPTAFYLCASSKGAAYEAFFGQGTRLTVV.